What follows are 12 T cell receptor beta chains derived from one specimen sequenced in a study of sequential checkpoint blockade in melanoma. Treatment denoted: randomized to nivolumab then ipilimumab (arm A) or the reverse (arm B). Some clones are missing from TCRdb's copy, which holds only in-frame ones; the method was immunoSEQ multiplex PCR. The sample has under 20,000 clones, about 66% seen once. This specimen was CD8+ T cells sorted from blood (inferred from file names), taken from a patient given nivolumab and ipilimumab in sequence. These receptor sequences come from a human donor with melanoma.

The table lists this clone with a few counts. This chain joins TRBV4-3 and TRBJ1-2; D gene unclear. V was pared by 0 bases and J by 2 bases, with 10 bases between. From germline, CDR1 is LGHNA and CDR2 YSLEER. The CDR3 is 15 amino acids. As DNA, the CDR3 is TGCGCCAGCAGCCAAGACCCCGGGAGCAACTATGGCTACACCTTC. Protein sequence: CASSQDPGSNYGYTF.

V usage is TRBV5-4 and J usage is TRBJ1-6; D gene uncertain. V lost 0 bases, J lost 1 base, and 11 bases lay in between. The CDR3 totals 17 residues. Germline loops: CDR1 SGHNT, CDR2 YYREEE (reference sequence). Written as DNA, the CDR3 is TGTGCCAGCAGCTTGGAGACAAAGGCGTCCTATAATTCACCCCTCCACTTT. Its translation is CASSLETKASYNSPLHF.

V usage is TRBV4-3 and J usage is TRBJ2-7; TRBD2 is a possible D gene (6 bases). Germline loops: CDR1 LGHNA, CDR2 YSLEER. Deletions cut 0 bases from V and 2 bases from J, with 14 bases between. The CDR3 is 16 amino acids. CDR3 sequence (DNA): TGCGCCAGCAGCCAAGAGTTCGGGGGACGGACCTACGAGCAGTACTTC. Protein: CASSQEFGGRTYEQYF.

This clone was counted once. V is TRBV7-9 and J is TRBJ2-5; 11 bases are shared with TRBD2. V shed 3 bases, J shed 5 bases, and the junction held 5 bases outside the gene matches. The CDR3 is 15 residues long. CDR1 SEHNR and CDR2 FQNEAQ come from the germline V gene (reference sequence). Here the CDR3 reads CASSFLAGGMETQYF. In DNA form, the CDR3 reads TGTGCCAGCAGCTTTCTAGCGGGGGGCATGGAGACCCAGTACTTC.

Of note for this clone: No conserved phenylalanine or tryptophan is present at the end of the CDR3, so a read error is the likely explanation. The chain carries TRBV10-3 and TRBJ1-2; D ambiguous. The CDR3 runs 15 residues. Per germline, CDR1 ENHRY and CDR2 SYGVKD. Trimming removed 0 bases from V and 4 bases from J, with 12 bases in between. This CDR3 reads CAISESLQTIYGYTV. The CDR3 DNA reads TGTGCCATCAGTGAGTCGCTACAGACGATCTATGGCTACACCGTC.

The chain recombines TRBV15 with TRBJ2-7, with 8 bases that match TRBD1. This CDR3 has 13 amino acids. After removal of 2 bases from V and 4 bases from J, the junction contained 1 base not matched to a gene. Germline V lookup: CDR1 LNHNV, CDR2 YYDKDF (reference sequence). In DNA form, the CDR3 reads TGTGCCACCAGCAGAACAGGGGGATACGAGCAGTACTTC. Translation gives CATSRTGGYEQYF.

The chain links TRBV5-4 to TRBJ1-1; 7 positions agree with TRBD1. Germline CDR1 is SGHNT and CDR2 is YYREEE (reference sequence). The CDR3 loop spans 13 amino acids. V trimming: 4 bases; J trimming: 4 bases; junction bases outside the gene matches: 4. This CDR3 is CASSQGGSTEAFF. The CDR3 DNA reads TGTGCCAGCAGCCAGGGGGGTAGCACTGAAGCTTTCTTT.

The genes are TRBV21-1 and TRBJ1-2; TRBD1 is the table's D call and was not checked against the DNA. TRBV21-1 is a pseudogene locus. The CDR3 is 13 residues long. CDR3 protein: CASSIRDRGGYTF. DNA for the CDR3: TGTGCCAGCAGCATCCGGGACAGGGGTGGCTACACCTTC.

The J gene is TRBJ2-3, the V gene TRBV7-2; unclear D gene. In germline, CDR1 is SGHTA, CDR2 FQGNSA. This CDR3 region has 15 residues. Trimming left V 1 base short and J 0 bases short, with 8 bases between. The CDR3 sequence is CASSLGVASTDTQYF. As DNA, the CDR3 is TGTGCCAGCAGCTTAGGAGTCGCTAGCACAGATACGCAGTATTTT.

Written as DNA, the CDR3 is TGCAGCGTTGAATTGCCTAGCGGCTACAATGAGCAGTTCTTC. Amino acid sequence: CSVELPSGYNEQFF. The rearrangement uses TRBV29-1 and TRBJ2-1, with 7 bases fitting TRBD2. The CDR3 consists of 14 residues. J gave up 3 bases and V 2 bases, and 4 bases lay outside the gene matches. Germline assignment: CDR1 SQVTM and CDR2 ANQGSEA.

This sequence joins TRBV19 and TRBJ2-7; D is possibly TRBD1 (6 bases). Germline CDR1 and CDR2: LNHDA and SQIVND (reference sequence). CDR3 length equals 14 residues. Trimming cost V 0 bases and J 4 bases, with 10 bases left between them. CDR3 in DNA: TGTGCCAGTAGTATAGAGGACAGTTTTTACGAGCAGTACTTC. This gives the protein CASSIEDSFYEQYF.

V is TRBV13 and J is TRBJ1-1, with D possibly matching TRBD1 (5 bases). The CDR3 runs 16 residues. The V gene's germline CDR1 is PRHDT and CDR2 FYEKMQ (reference sequence). Trimming took 0 bases from V and 1 from J, leaving 12 bases between them. The CDR3 nucleotides are TGTGCCAGCAGCTTAGGCCTCCGGGGGGAGAACACTGAAGCTTTCTTT. It encodes CASSLGLRGENTEAFF. Full variable domain (outside the CDR3, taken from reference TRBV13 and TRBJ1-1): AAGVIQSPRHLIKEKRETATLKCYPIPRHDTVYWYQQGPGQDPQFLISFYEKMQSDKGSIPDRFSAQQFSDYHSELNMSSLELGDSALYFCASSLGLRGENTEAFFGQGTRLTVV.